Below, 5 T cell receptor beta chains from the same sample are listed, as sequenced in a study of low-dose radiotherapy and immunotherapy resistance in tumors. Time point denoted: before trial treatment. With TRAV- and TRBV-specific primers, first-strand cDNA was made, covering the alpha and beta chains. The authors amplified TCRs for 20 to 25 PCR cycles with a constant-region primer and a V-primer adapter. Using its own MiXCR run on the reads, TCRdb lists one record per CDR3 protein. The repertoire holds under 70,000 distinct CDR3 sequences, with around 27% as singletons. This material consisted of PBMCs, taken before treatment. The receptor source for this set is a male donor with prostate cancer.

This clonotype was seen many times. V usage is TRBV11-2 and J usage is TRBJ2-7, with no clear D. Germline CDR1 and CDR2: SGHAT and FQNNGV. The CDR3 runs 14 residues. The V end was cut by 6 bases, the J end by 6 bases, with 18 bases between. Here the CDR3 reads CASSPAGFGGEQYF. The CDR3 DNA sequence: TGTGCCAGCAGTCCGGCTGGGTTTGGTGGCGAGCAGTACTTC.

This clonotype was recorded many times. The rearrangement uses TRBV5-1 and TRBJ2-2, with D possibly being TRBD1 (6 bases). V was pared by 3 bases and J by 1 base, with 7 bases between. The CDR3 is 14 residues long. Germline lookup yields CDR1 SGHRS and CDR2 YFSETQ. CDR3 amino acids: CASSSTGNTGELFF. The CDR3 nucleotides read TGCGCCAGCAGCTCGACAGGGAACACCGGGGAGCTGTTTTTT.

At least ten counts were recorded for this clonotype. J is TRBJ2-5 and V is TRBV6-5, with 10 positions matching TRBD2. Germline assignment: CDR1 MNHEY and CDR2 SVGAGI. Germline trimming cut 2 bases from V and 7 bases from J; bases unmatched to any gene: 19. The CDR3 extends over 19 amino acids. The CDR3 sequence: CASSYAPSGRGTSGGTQYF. CDR3 DNA: TGTGCCAGCAGTTACGCTCCTAGCGGGAGAGGTACCTCCGGGGGGACCCAGTACTTC.

The V and J genes are TRBV20-1 and TRBJ2-7; 11 bases match TRBD1. Trimming removed 5 bases from V and 3 bases from J; junction bases left unmatched: 9. CDR1 and CDR2 (germline): DFQATT, SNEGSKA (reference sequence). This CDR3 is 15 amino acids long. Here the CDR3 DNA reads TGCAGTGCTGGATCCGGGACAGGGGGTGTCTACGAGCAGTACTTC. Translating it yields CSAGSGTGGVYEQYF.

In this sample, this clonotype turned up many times. The chain uses TRBV5-1 and TRBJ2-1, with 9 bases identical to TRBD2. The CDR3 sequence is 16 residues long. Germline V CDR1 and CDR2: SGHRS, YFSETQ. Unmatched junction bases numbered 5, after V lost 0 bases and J lost 4 bases. The CDR3 bases are TGCGCCAGCAGCTTGGGTGGGACTAGCTCATACAATGAGCAGTTCTTC. The encoded protein is CASSLGGTSSYNEQFF.